This TCR beta chain comes out of a study of blood T cells in healthy people across ages. Study in general: Capture via template switching afforded approximately one barcoded beta molecule per two T cells.

For the second PCR, which ran for about 7 to 11 cycles, a sample-barcoded 5' primer and a J-beta primer mix were used. One entry per CDR3 protein results from TCRdb running MiXCR on the 5' RACE reads. Of about 1.4 million distinct CDR3 sequences listed, 59% are singletons. Germline V gene data show CDR1 as GTSNPN and CDR2 as SVGIG (reference sequence). The CDR3 totals 13 residues. The V end was cut by 0 bases, the J end by 1 base, with 7 bases between. This clonotype originated in a man aged 18 to 30 in good health. J is TRBJ2-7 and V is TRBV30; D not certain. Material for sequencing was blood. Here the CDR3 DNA reads TGTGCCTGGAGTGTAACCGGATCCTACGAGCAGTACTTC. It codes for CAWSVTGSYEQYF.